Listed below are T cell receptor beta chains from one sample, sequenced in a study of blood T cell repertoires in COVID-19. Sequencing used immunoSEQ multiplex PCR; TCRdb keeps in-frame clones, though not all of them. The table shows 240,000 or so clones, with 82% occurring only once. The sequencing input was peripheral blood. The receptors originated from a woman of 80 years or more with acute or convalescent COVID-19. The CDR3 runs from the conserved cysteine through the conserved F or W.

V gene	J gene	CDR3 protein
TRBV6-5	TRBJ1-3	CASRQGAPSGNTIYF
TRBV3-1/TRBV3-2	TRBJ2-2	CASSPAAGAGELFF
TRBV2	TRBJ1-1	CASRQDRGPTEAFF
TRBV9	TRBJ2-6	CASSALGQPGSGANVLTF
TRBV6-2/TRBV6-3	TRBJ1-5	CASSSGQTTGPQHF
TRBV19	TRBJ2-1	CASSMPAGPYNEQFF
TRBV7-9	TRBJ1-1	CASSPSNRGAFF
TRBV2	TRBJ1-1	CASIASRQRNTEAFF
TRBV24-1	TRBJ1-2	CATSDADSYGYTF
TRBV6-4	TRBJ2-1	CASSPGGFRGYNEQFF
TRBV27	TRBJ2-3	CASTPRGWGQGVSIDTDTQYF
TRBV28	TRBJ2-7	CASGLADEQYF
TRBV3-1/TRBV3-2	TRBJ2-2	CASSPGKGVGTGELFF
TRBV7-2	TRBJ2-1	CASSLGDGGFDEQFF
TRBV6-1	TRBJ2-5	CASSELAGGPQETQYF
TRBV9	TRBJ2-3	CASSVEGGSTDTQYF
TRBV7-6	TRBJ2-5	CASQGGREGQETQYF
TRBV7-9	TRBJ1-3	CASSQGQGGSGNTIYF
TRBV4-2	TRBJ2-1	CASSQAAESSYNEQFF
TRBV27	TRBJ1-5	CASGRPGGNQPQHF
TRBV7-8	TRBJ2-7	CASSPTGTGGFEQYF
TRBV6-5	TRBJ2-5	CASTLGTQGGETQYF
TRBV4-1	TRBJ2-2	CASKLAGPNTGELFF
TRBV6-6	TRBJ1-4	CASSRPGVNEKLFF
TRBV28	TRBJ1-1	CASTRPGDRDEAFF
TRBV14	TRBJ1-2	CASSQENTNYGYTF
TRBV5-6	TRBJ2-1	CASSLMQEYYNEQFF
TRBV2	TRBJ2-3	CASSPTDTQYF
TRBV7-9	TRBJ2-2	CASSRAQGMNTGELFF
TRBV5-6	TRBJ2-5	CASSFWQAETQYF
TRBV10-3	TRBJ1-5	CAIRGGGNQPQHF